The entry below gives a single T cell receptor (beta chain) sequence along with its context. As yet, its antigen is unknown. Method: immunoSEQ multiplex PCR; TCRdb's copy keeps in-frame clones and lacks some. This table holds around 3,000 clones, approximately 82% found once. The sample belongs to a study of brain metastases from non-small cell lung cancer. Whole-study findings and limits: Metastases had sparse T cells but largely shared repertoires with primaries. T-cell clones appeared expanded in approximately 58% of brain metastases relative to matched primary tumors. Compared with primary tumors, brain metastases showed less T-cell infiltration.

With 5 bases removed from V and 2 bases from J, the gap between germline ends came to 2 bases. The CDR3 covers 11 residues. Germline loops: CDR1 SGHRS, CDR2 YFSETQ. The sequence was obtained from a donor aged 40 or over with non-small cell lung cancer. The rearrangement links TRBV5-1 to TRBJ1-3; D uncertain. The sample consisted of primary lung tumor tissue. CDR3 sequence (DNA): TGCGCCAGCAGTACTGGAAACACCATATATTTT. It translates to CASSTGNTIYF.